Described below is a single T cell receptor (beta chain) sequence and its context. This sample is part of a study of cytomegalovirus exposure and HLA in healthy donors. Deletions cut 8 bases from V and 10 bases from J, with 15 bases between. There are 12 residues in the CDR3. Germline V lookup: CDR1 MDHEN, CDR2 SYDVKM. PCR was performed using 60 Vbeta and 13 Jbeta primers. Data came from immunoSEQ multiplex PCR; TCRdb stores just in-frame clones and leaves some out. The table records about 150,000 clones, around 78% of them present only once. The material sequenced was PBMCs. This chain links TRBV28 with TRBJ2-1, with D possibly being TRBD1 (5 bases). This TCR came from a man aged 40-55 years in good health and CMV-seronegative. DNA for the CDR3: TGTGCCAGCGCAATCACCAGGGTGGAGCAGTTCTTC. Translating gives CASAITRVEQFF.